The 27 T cell receptor beta chains listed next were all sequenced from one sample in a study of blood T cell repertoires in COVID-19. Some clones are missing from TCRdb's copy, which holds only in-frame ones; the method was immunoSEQ multiplex PCR. The sample yields some 230,000 clones, about 85% seen once. The specimen sequenced was peripheral blood. These receptors all stem from an older woman who had recovered from COVID-19.

This chain joins TRBV9 and TRBJ1-3, with 7 bases that match TRBD1. CDR3 size: 15 residues. Germline V lookup: CDR1 SGDLS, CDR2 YYNGEE. Trimming took 3 bases from V and 0 from J; bases not matched to a gene: 3. Here the CDR3 DNA reads TGTGCCAGCAGCGCAGGGGGAGGCTCTGGAAACACCATATATTTT. This translates into CASSAGGGSGNTIYF. Variable domain in full (rest from reference TRBV9 and TRBJ1-3): DSGVTQTPKHLITATGQRVTLRCSPRSGDLSVYWYQQSLDQGLQFLIQYYNGEERAKGNILERFSAQQFPDLHSELNLSSLELGDSALYFCASSAGGGSGNTIYFGEGSWLTVV.

The genes are TRBV12-5 and TRBJ2-2, with 9 bases lining up with TRBD1. The germline CDR1 and CDR2 sequences are LGHNT and FRNRAP. V gave up 4 bases and J gave up 5 bases; unmatched junction bases: 11. The CDR3 is made up of 17 amino acids. CDR3 bases: TGTGCTAGTGGTTCACTCTCCGGGACAGGGCGTACCGGGGAGCTGTTTTTT. It translates to CASGSLSGTGRTGELFF.

This clone appeared once. CDR3 coding DNA: TGTGCCAGTAGCGACTCACCCAATGGCTACACCTTC. Protein sequence: CASSDSPNGYTF. The genes are TRBV19 and TRBJ1-2; D is ambiguous. CDR1 LNHDA and CDR2 SQIVND come from the germline V gene (reference sequence). V was pared by 6 bases and J by 6 bases, with 11 bases between. This CDR3 is built from 12 residues.

The V call is TRBV15, the J call TRBJ2-5, with 12 positions matching TRBD1. With 4 bases clipped from V and 0 bases from J, the junction kept 3 bases outside the gene matches. The length of the CDR3 is 16 residues. CDR1 is LNHNV, CDR2 YYDKDF, per germline (reference sequence). CDR3 bases: TGTGCCACCAGCACCGGGACAGGGGGCGACCAAGAGACCCAGTACTTC. The encoded protein is CATSTGTGGDQETQYF.

This chain joins TRBV19 and TRBJ2-6; 9 positions agree with TRBD1. Per the germline V gene, CDR1 is LNHDA and CDR2 is SQIVND (reference sequence). J gave up 4 bases and V 7 bases, and 5 bases lay outside the gene matches. The CDR3 is 15 residues long. This CDR3 is CASTWTGAGANVLTF. The CDR3 bases are TGTGCCAGTACCTGGACAGGGGCCGGGGCCAACGTCCTGACTTTC.

This chain joins TRBV7-6 and TRBJ2-1, with 10 bases identical to TRBD2. With 4 bases clipped from V and 5 bases from J, the junction kept 5 bases outside the gene matches. Germline CDR1 reads SGHVS; CDR2 reads FNYEAQ. The CDR3 contains 15 residues. The CDR3 loop is CASSWGTSVDNEQFF. CDR3 bases: TGTGCCAGCAGCTGGGGGACTAGCGTAGACAATGAGCAGTTCTTC.

CDR3: CASSLIGGNTDTQYF. CDR3 nucleotide sequence: TGTGCCAGCAGCTTAATAGGGGGCAACACAGATACGCAGTATTTT. This rearrangement joins TRBV7-3 to TRBJ2-3; TRBD1 matches at 7 bases. This CDR3 contains 15 residues. Unmatched junction bases numbered 3, after V lost 1 base and J lost 2 bases. From germline, CDR1 is SGHTA and CDR2 FQGTGA.

The genes are TRBV30 and TRBJ2-7; the match to TRBD1 covers 8 bases. The CDR3 has 12 residues. The V gene's germline CDR1 is GTSNPN and CDR2 SVGIG (reference sequence). The J segment lost 5 bases and the V segment lost 1 base, leaving 1 base of the junction unmatched. The CDR3 region is CAWSGTGHEQYF. The CDR3 DNA reads TGTGCCTGGAGTGGGACAGGGCACGAGCAGTACTTC.

The CDR3: CASSPQGREQYF. The CDR3 nucleotides read TGCGCCAGCAGCCCACAGGGACGCGAGCAGTACTTC. The chain links TRBV5-1 to TRBJ2-7; tentative D call: TRBD1 (6 bases). This CDR3 has 12 residues. The germline V and J ends were trimmed by 4 bases and 6 bases, with 11 bases remaining between them. Germline V gene data show CDR1 as SGHRS and CDR2 as YFSETQ. Looking up the rest from reference TRBV5-1 and TRBJ2-7 gives the full variable domain: KAGVTQTPRYLIKTRGQQVTLSCSPISGHRSVSWYQQTPGQGLQFLFEYFSETQRNKGNFPGRFSGRQFSNSRSEMNVSTLELGDSALYLCASSPQGREQYFGPGTRLTVT.

The chain couples TRBV5-6 to TRBJ1-1, with D possibly matching TRBD1 (6 bases). Germline lookup yields CDR1 SGHDT and CDR2 YYEEEE. CDR3 size: 14 residues. V lost 4 bases and J lost 1, with 11 bases in between. CDR3: CASSPWTENTEAFF. Written as DNA, the CDR3 is TGTGCCAGCAGCCCCTGGACAGAGAACACTGAAGCTTTCTTT.

As concerns this clone: The junction departs from germline at one end; a sequencing error may be responsible. The rearrangement uses TRBV7-7 and TRBJ2-2; TRBD2 might be the D (6 bases). Germline V gene lookup returns CDR1 SSHAT and CDR2 FNYEAQ (reference sequence). The CDR3 spans 17 residues. Written as DNA, the CDR3 is TGTGCTAGCAGCCCCAGGCTGGTACTAGCTTCCACCGGGGAGCTGTTTTTT. It is translated as CASSPRLVLASTGELFF.

The chain combines TRBV2 with TRBJ1-6; TRBD1 might be the D (5 bases). The germline V gene has CDR1 SNHLY and CDR2 FYNNEI. The CDR3 spans 13 residues. V lost 10 bases and J 6 bases, leaving 13 bases between the germline ends. The CDR3 bases are TGTGCCATCAGGGAGGGGTTTAATTCACCCCTCCACTTT. It encodes CAIREGFNSPLHF.

The rearrangement uses TRBV6-5 and TRBJ2-1; D may be TRBD2 (5 bases). CDR1 and CDR2 from the germline V gene are MNHEY and SVGAGI. The V gene lost 6 bases and the J gene lost 0 bases, with 12 bases spanning the gap. The CDR3 totals 15 residues. The CDR3 spells CASRPSGSSYNEQFF. CDR3 coding DNA: TGTGCCAGCAGACCAAGCGGAAGCTCCTACAATGAGCAGTTCTTC.

This clone was counted many times. The chain is built from TRBV6-6 and TRBJ2-3, with D perhaps TRBD1 (5 bases). The CDR3 runs 13 residues. The V and J ends lost 5 bases and 4 bases respectively, with 10 bases between them. The V gene's germline CDR1 is MNHNY and CDR2 SVGAGI (reference sequence). DNA of the CDR3: TGTGCCAGCAGTAACAGCAGGGCAGATACGCAGTATTTT. The encoded protein is CASSNSRADTQYF.

This chain links TRBV19 with TRBJ1-1; D may be TRBD1 (5 bases). The CDR3 is 14 residues long. Per the germline V gene, CDR1 is LNHDA and CDR2 is SQIVND (reference sequence). V lost 1 base, J lost 5 bases, and 11 bases lay in between. The CDR3 nucleotides read TGTGCCAGTAGTATAGCCGGGGGTCGGACTGAAGCTTTCTTT. Encoded protein: CASSIAGGRTEAFF.

This chain uses TRBV18 with TRBJ2-2, with D tentatively TRBD2 (5 bases). The V end lost 6 bases, the J end lost 2 bases, and 10 bases lay between the germline ends. Germline loops: CDR1 KGHSH, CDR2 LQKENI. CDR3 size: 14 residues. CDR3 protein: CASSLGINTGELFF. CDR3 bases: TGTGCCAGCTCCCTCGGGATTAACACCGGGGAGCTGTTTTTT.

The rearrangement joins TRBV7-2 to TRBJ2-5; 8 bases agree with TRBD2. CDR1 is SGHTA, CDR2 FQGNSA, per germline. With 3 bases clipped from V and 3 bases from J, the junction kept 3 bases outside the gene matches. The CDR3 has 14 amino acids. The CDR3 DNA is TGTGCCAGCAGCTTTGGCGGGAGGAAAGAGACCCAGTACTTC. Protein sequence: CASSFGGRKETQYF.

V usage is TRBV5-1 and J usage is TRBJ2-1; TRBD1 aligns across 8 bases. The V gene's germline CDR1 is SGHRS and CDR2 YFSETQ. This CDR3 spans 17 amino acids. The junction had 9 bases not matched to a gene; V was cut back by 0 bases and J by 4 bases. CDR3 nucleotides: TGCGCCAGCAGCTTGGATGGTAGGACAGGGAAATACAATGAGCAGTTCTTC. It specifies CASSLDGRTGKYNEQFF.

The chain carries TRBV7-9 and TRBJ1-5; tentatively, D is TRBD1 (6 bases). Germline CDR1 SEHNR, CDR2 FQNEAQ (reference sequence). There are 13 residues in the CDR3. Trimming pared 4 bases from V and 4 bases from J, leaving 8 bases between. The CDR3 bases are TGTGCCAGCAGCTGGACAGCAAATCAGCCCCAGCATTTT. It is translated as CASSWTANQPQHF. Looking up the rest from reference TRBV7-9 and TRBJ1-5 gives the full variable domain: DTGVSQNPRHKITKRGQNVTFRCDPISEHNRLYWYRQTLGQGPEFLTYFQNEAQLEKSRLLSDRFSAERPKGSFSTLEIQRTEQGDSAMYLCASSWTANQPQHFGDGTRLSIL.

The chain recombines TRBV9 with TRBJ1-1; TRBD1 matches 8 bases. CDR3 length: 15 residues. Trimming removed 2 bases from V and 0 bases from J; junction bases left unmatched: 3. Germline V CDR1 and CDR2: SGDLS, YYNGEE. The CDR3 region has the DNA TGTGCCAGCAGCGTTACAGGGGGACTGAACACTGAAGCTTTCTTT. This encodes CASSVTGGLNTEAFF. Full variable domain (outside the CDR3, taken from reference TRBV9 and TRBJ1-1): DSGVTQTPKHLITATGQRVTLRCSPRSGDLSVYWYQQSLDQGLQFLIQYYNGEERAKGNILERFSAQQFPDLHSELNLSSLELGDSALYFCASSVTGGLNTEAFFGQGTRLTVV.

V usage is TRBV10-1 and J usage is TRBJ2-7; 12 bases map to TRBD2. This CDR3 spans 18 amino acids. Losses at the gene ends were 6 bases for V and 2 bases for J; bases not matched to a gene: 14. Per germline, CDR1 WNHNN and CDR2 SYGVQD (reference sequence). CDR3 coding DNA: TGCGCCAGCAGCCGGACACTAGCGGGGGGAAAGGAAACCTACGAGCAGTACTTC. Translated, it gives CASSRTLAGGKETYEQYF.

The CDR3 DNA follows: TGTGCCAGCAGTTACTCGACACAGGGGGCGAACGAGCAGTACTTC. It codes for CASSYSTQGANEQYF. The chain combines TRBV6-5 with TRBJ2-7; 9 positions match TRBD1. V shed 0 bases, J shed 5 bases, and the junction held 5 bases outside the gene matches. The germline V gene has CDR1 MNHEY and CDR2 SVGAGI. The CDR3 loop spans 15 amino acids.

The genes are TRBV14 and TRBJ2-7, with 10 bases fitting TRBD2. The J segment lost 2 bases and the V segment lost 4 bases, leaving 5 bases of the junction unmatched. This CDR3 has 15 amino acids. CDR1 SGHDN and CDR2 FVKESK come from the germline V gene. CDR3 loop: CASSRSGGAPYEQYF. DNA of the CDR3: TGTGCCAGCAGCCGAAGCGGGGGGGCCCCCTACGAGCAGTACTTC.

V and J are TRBV12-5 and TRBJ1-1; TRBD1 aligns across 7 bases. The CDR3 spans 15 residues. V dropped 0 bases and J dropped 7; count of bases not matched to a gene: 8. Germline V gene lookup returns CDR1 LGHNT and CDR2 FRNRAP. The CDR3 DNA reads as TGTGCTAGTGGTTTGGTCGCCCGGGACAGTAATGAAGCTTTCTTT. As protein: CASGLVARDSNEAFF.

The chain uses TRBV9 and TRBJ1-3; the D gene is possibly TRBD1 (6 bases). V was pared by 3 bases and J by 4 bases, with 11 bases between. This CDR3 region has 14 residues. Germline V gene data show CDR1 as SGDLS and CDR2 as YYNGEE. The CDR3 DNA sequence: TGTGCCAGCAGCGCCCCAGGGGACGGAAACACCATATATTTT. This translates into CASSAPGDGNTIYF. The variable domain in full, with the rest retrieved from reference TRBV9 and TRBJ1-3, is DSGVTQTPKHLITATGQRVTLRCSPRSGDLSVYWYQQSLDQGLQFLIQYYNGEERAKGNILERFSAQQFPDLHSELNLSSLELGDSALYFCASSAPGDGNTIYFGEGSWLTVV.

The V call is TRBV18, the J call TRBJ1-6; D might be TRBD1 (5 bases). The V gene lost 3 bases and the J gene lost 6 bases, with 9 bases spanning the gap. The germline V gene has CDR1 KGHSH and CDR2 LQKENI. CDR3 length: 14 residues. CDR3 nucleotide sequence: TGTGCCAGCTCACCGCGACAGTCTAATTCACCCCTCCACTTT. As protein: CASSPRQSNSPLHF.

This sequence joins TRBV18 and TRBJ1-3; D unclear. The V end was cut by 2 bases, the J end by 0 bases, with 11 bases between. CDR3 length: 16 residues. The germline V gene encodes CDR1 KGHSH and CDR2 LQKENI. Here the CDR3 reads CASSPEAAYSGNTIYF. In DNA, the CDR3 is TGTGCCAGCTCACCAGAGGCGGCATACTCTGGAAACACCATATATTTT.